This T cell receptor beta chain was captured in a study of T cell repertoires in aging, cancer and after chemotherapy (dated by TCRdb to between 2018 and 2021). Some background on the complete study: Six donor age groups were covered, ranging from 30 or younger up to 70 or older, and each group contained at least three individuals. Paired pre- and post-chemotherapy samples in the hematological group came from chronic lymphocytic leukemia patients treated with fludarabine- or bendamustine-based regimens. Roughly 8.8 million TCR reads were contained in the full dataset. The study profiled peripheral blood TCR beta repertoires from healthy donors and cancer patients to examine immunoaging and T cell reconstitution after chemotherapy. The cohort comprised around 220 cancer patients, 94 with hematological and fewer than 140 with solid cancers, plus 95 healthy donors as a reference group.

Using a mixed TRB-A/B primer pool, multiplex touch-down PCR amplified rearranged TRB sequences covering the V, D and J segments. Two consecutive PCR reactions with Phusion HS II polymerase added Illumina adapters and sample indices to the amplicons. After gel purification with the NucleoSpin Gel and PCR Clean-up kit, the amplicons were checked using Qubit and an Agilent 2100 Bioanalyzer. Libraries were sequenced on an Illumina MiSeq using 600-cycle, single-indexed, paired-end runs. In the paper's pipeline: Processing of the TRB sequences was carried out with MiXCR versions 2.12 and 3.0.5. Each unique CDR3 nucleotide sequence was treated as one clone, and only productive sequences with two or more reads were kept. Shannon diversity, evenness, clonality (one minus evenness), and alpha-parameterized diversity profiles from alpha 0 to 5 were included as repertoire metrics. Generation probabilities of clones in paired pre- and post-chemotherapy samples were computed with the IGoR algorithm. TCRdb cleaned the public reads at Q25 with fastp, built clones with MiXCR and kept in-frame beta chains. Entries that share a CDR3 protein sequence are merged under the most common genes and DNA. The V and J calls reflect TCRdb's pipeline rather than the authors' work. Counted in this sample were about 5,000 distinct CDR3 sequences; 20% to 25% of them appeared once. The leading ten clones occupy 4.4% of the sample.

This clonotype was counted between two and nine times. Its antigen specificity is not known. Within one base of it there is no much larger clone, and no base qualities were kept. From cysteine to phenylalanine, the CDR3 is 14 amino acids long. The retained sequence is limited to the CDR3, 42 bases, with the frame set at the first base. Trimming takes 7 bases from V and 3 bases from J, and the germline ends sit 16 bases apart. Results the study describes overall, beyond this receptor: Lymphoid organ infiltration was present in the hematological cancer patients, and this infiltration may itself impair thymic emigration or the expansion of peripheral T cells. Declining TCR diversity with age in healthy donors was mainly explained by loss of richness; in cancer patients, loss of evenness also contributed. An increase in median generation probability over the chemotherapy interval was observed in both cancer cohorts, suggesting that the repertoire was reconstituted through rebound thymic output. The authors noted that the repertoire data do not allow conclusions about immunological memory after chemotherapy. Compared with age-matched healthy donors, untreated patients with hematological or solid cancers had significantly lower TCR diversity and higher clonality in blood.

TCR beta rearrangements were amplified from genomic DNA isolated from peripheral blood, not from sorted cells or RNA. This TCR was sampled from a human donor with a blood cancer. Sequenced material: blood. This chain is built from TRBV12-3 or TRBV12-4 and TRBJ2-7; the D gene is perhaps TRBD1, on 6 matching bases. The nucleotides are TGTGCCAGCACCCCGCGGCCGGACAGCTACGAGCAGTACTTC. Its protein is CASTPRPDSYEQYF.